Below, one T cell receptor (beta chain) is given with its context. The sample belongs to a study of control samples from healthy donors and cancer patients. This CDR3 is built from 15 residues. CDR1 is GTSNPN, CDR2 SVGIG, per germline (reference sequence). V shed 5 bases and J shed 8 bases, with 22 bases lying between them. Sequenced by immunoSEQ multiplex PCR; TCRdb stores in-frame clones only, minus some. The sample lists about 85,000 clones, roughly 91% seen once, with approximately 7.6% in the top ten. The receptor was derived from a woman in her sixties in good health. Input material: blood. The chain joins TRBV30 to TRBJ2-4; D call uncertain. The CDR3 is CAWGGPLNLEDIQYF. In DNA form, the CDR3 reads TGTGCCTGGGGTGGACCCCTTAACCTCGAGGACATTCAGTACTTC.